Following are 9 T cell receptor beta chains from one sample sequenced in a study of blood T cell repertoires in COVID-19. Clones were sequenced by immunoSEQ multiplex PCR, and TCRdb holds only the in-frame ones, with some missing. The table lists about 380,000 clones, more than 65% of them singletons. Source material: peripheral blood. The receptors derive from a human donor with acute or convalescent COVID-19. The donor label of this sample is uncertain.

V and J are TRBV5-1 and TRBJ1-2, with D maybe TRBD1 (5 bases). Germline V lookup: CDR1 SGHRS, CDR2 YFSETQ. The CDR3 totals 14 residues. V was shortened by 3 bases and J by 6 bases, with 15 bases between the two germline ends. The CDR3 protein is CASSSGSAGDGYTF. DNA for the CDR3: TGCGCCAGCAGCTCAGGGTCGGCTGGGGATGGCTACACCTTC.

The chain is built from TRBV11-2 and TRBJ1-1, with a tentative D call TRBD1 (5 bases). Between the trimmed V and J ends, which lost 0 bases and 0 bases, there was a span of 14 bases. CDR3 length: 17 residues. Looked up from germline, CDR1 is SGHAT and CDR2 is FQNNGV. Written as DNA, the CDR3 is TGTGCCAGCAGCTTAGATCAGGCAGGGTTGATGAACACTGAAGCTTTCTTT. It translates to CASSLDQAGLMNTEAFF.

This clone is a singleton in its sample. The CDR3 DNA reads TGTGCCAGCAGTCGGGACAGGGGGCTTTATGGCTACACCTTC. Its translation is CASSRDRGLYGYTF. The chain uses TRBV2 and TRBJ1-2; the match to TRBD1 covers 12 bases. The CDR3 sequence is 14 residues long. With 5 bases clipped from V and 5 bases from J, the junction kept 3 bases outside the gene matches. CDR1 and CDR2 from the germline V gene are SNHLY and FYNNEI.

The table lists this clone with a count of one. This chain links TRBV5-6 with TRBJ2-7; a weak D match, TRBD1 (5 bases). Germline lookup yields CDR1 SGHDT and CDR2 YYEEEE. V was cut by 2 bases and J by 4 bases, with 16 bases left in between. The CDR3 is 15 amino acids. The CDR3 region is CASSFGAVPGYEQYF. The CDR3 DNA follows: TGTGCCAGCAGCTTCGGTGCGGTCCCAGGGTACGAGCAGTACTTC.

The chain links TRBV18 to TRBJ2-3, with TRBD1 as a possible D gene (5 bases). Trimming left V 3 bases short and J 2 bases short, with 12 bases between. The CDR3 has 15 residues. The germline CDR1 and CDR2 sequences are KGHSH and LQKENI. This CDR3 is CASSPNQGNTDTQYF. Here the CDR3 DNA reads TGTGCCAGCTCACCCAATCAGGGAAACACAGATACGCAGTATTTT.

The chain joins TRBV2 to TRBJ2-7, with D hard to call. This CDR3 is 11 amino acids long. Germline CDR1 SNHLY, CDR2 FYNNEI. The V end was cut by 2 bases, the J end by 3 bases, with 2 bases between. The CDR3 protein is CASSELYEQYF. The CDR3 region has the DNA TGTGCCAGCAGTGAACTCTACGAGCAGTACTTC.

The V call is TRBV6-5, the J call TRBJ1-1, with D hard to call. Trimming left V 2 bases short and J 0 bases short, with 10 bases between. The germline V gene has CDR1 MNHEY and CDR2 SVGAGI. The length of the CDR3 is 15 residues. The CDR3 DNA reads as TGTGCCAGCAGTTACACGTGGGCACTGAACACTGAAGCTTTCTTT. Residues: CASSYTWALNTEAFF.

The chain couples TRBV11-2 to TRBJ2-7, with TRBD1 matching over 9 bases. The CDR3 sequence is 15 residues long. With 0 bases clipped from V and 5 bases from J, the junction kept 5 bases outside the gene matches. Germline loops: CDR1 SGHAT, CDR2 FQNNGV. The DNA for the CDR3 is TGTGCCAGCAGCTTAGACACAGGGGGCAGCAACGAGCAGTACTTC. Translating gives CASSLDTGGSNEQYF. Together with reference TRBV11-2 and TRBJ2-7, the CDR3 gives the full variable domain: EAGVAQSPRYKIIEKRQSVAFWCNPISGHATLYWYQQILGQGPKLLIQFQNNGVVDDSQLPKDRFSAERLKGVDSTLKIQPAKLEDSAVYLCASSLDTGGSNEQYFGPGTRLTVT.

The CDR3 region has the DNA TGTGCCAGCAGCCCAGTAATTAAGCGGGGGACCGGGGAGCTGTTTTTT. Its translation is CASSPVIKRGTGELFF. The rearrangement links TRBV28 to TRBJ2-2; 8 positions match TRBD2. Losses at the gene ends were 6 bases for V and 5 bases for J; bases not matched to a gene: 11. This CDR3 spans 16 amino acids. Germline V gene lookup returns CDR1 MDHEN and CDR2 SYDVKM.